Listed here are 24 T cell receptor beta chains from one sample, sequenced in a study of cytomegalovirus exposure and HLA in healthy donors. Amplification used 60 Vbeta primers and 13 Jbeta primers. Sequenced by immunoSEQ multiplex PCR; TCRdb stores in-frame clones only, minus some. The sample lists 150,000 or so clones, around 67% occurring once. Sample: PBMCs. These TCRs come from a man aged 18-30 years in good health and CMV-seropositive.

The CDR3 DNA follows: TGTGCCAGCAGTTCCTCCGGGAACACTGAAGCTTTCTTT. Translating gives CASSSSGNTEAFF. This chain connects TRBV28 to TRBJ1-1; D ambiguous. The CDR3 is made up of 13 amino acids. Germline V gene sequence: CDR1 MDHEN, CDR2 SYDVKM. The V gene lost 4 bases and the J gene lost 1 base, with 7 bases spanning the gap.

The genes are TRBV28 and TRBJ2-7, with D unclear. Trimming left V 4 bases short and J 2 bases short, with 12 bases between. Germline V CDR1 and CDR2: MDHEN, SYDVKM. The CDR3 totals 14 residues. The CDR3 coding sequence is TGTGCCAGCAGTTCATCACTACGGACCTACGAGCAGTACTTC. It translates to CASSSSLRTYEQYF.

This clone was found a few times. The V call is TRBV10-3, the J call TRBJ1-6; D ambiguous. CDR3 length equals 16 residues. Trimming cost V 1 base and J 0 bases, with 7 bases left between them. In germline, CDR1 is ENHRY, CDR2 SYGVKD. CDR3 region: CAISEFSSSYNSPLHF. The CDR3 nucleotides read TGTGCCATCAGTGAGTTTTCGAGCTCCTATAATTCACCCCTCCACTTT.

CDR3: CASSQVGGASGATF. For the CDR3, the DNA is TGTGCCAGCAGCCAAGTTGGGGGGGCATCGGGCGCCACCTTC. V and J are TRBV4-2 and TRBJ1-2, with D possibly matching TRBD1 (6 bases). Between the trimmed V and J ends, which lost 1 base and 13 bases, there was a span of 19 bases. Germline assignment: CDR1 LGHNA and CDR2 YNFKEQ. The CDR3 runs 14 residues.

This chain uses TRBV7-9 with TRBJ2-2; TRBD2 might be the D (6 bases). The CDR3 loop spans 16 amino acids. Between the trimmed V and J ends, which lost 2 bases and 3 bases, there was a span of 13 bases. Germline V CDR1 and CDR2: SEHNR, FQNEAQ (reference sequence). As DNA, the CDR3 is TGTGCCAGCAGCTTACTTGTGTCGGGGGACACCGGGGAGCTGTTTTTT. It encodes CASSLLVSGDTGELFF. Full variable domain (outside the CDR3, taken from reference TRBV7-9 and TRBJ2-2): DTGVSQNPRHKITKRGQNVTFRCDPISEHNRLYWYRQTLGQGPEFLTYFQNEAQLEKSRLLSDRFSAERPKGSFSTLEIQRTEQGDSAMYLCASSLLVSGDTGELFFGEGSRLTVL.

The CDR3 loop reads CASRQGSSYNEQFF. The DNA for the CDR3 is TGTGCCAGCAGACAGGGGTCCTCCTACAATGAGCAGTTCTTC. This rearrangement joins TRBV6-5 to TRBJ2-1; 7 bases agree with TRBD1. The CDR3 has 14 amino acids. With V trimmed by 6 bases and J by 0 bases, 2 bases remained unmatched. Germline V gene data show CDR1 as MNHEY and CDR2 as SVGAGI.

The chain links TRBV18 to TRBJ1-5; 8 bases line up with TRBD1. The germline CDR1 and CDR2 sequences are KGHSH and LQKENI. Trimming removed 5 bases from V and 7 bases from J; junction bases left unmatched: 7. The CDR3 contains 14 residues. CDR3 residues: CASSVDRVGQPQHF. The CDR3 DNA is TGTGCCAGCTCAGTGGACAGGGTCGGCCAGCCCCAGCATTTT.

This rearrangement joins TRBV4-1 to TRBJ2-7; 7 bases agree with TRBD2. Germline CDR1 is MGHRA and CDR2 is YSYEKL. The CDR3 is 16 residues long. Trimming took 2 bases from V and 1 from J; bases not matched to a gene: 8. CDR3 region: CASSQIFKRESYEQYF. Here the CDR3 DNA reads TGCGCCAGCAGCCAAATTTTTAAGCGGGAATCCTACGAGCAGTACTTC.

The chain employs TRBV28 and TRBJ1-1, with a tentative D call TRBD1 (5 bases). Germline V gene lookup returns CDR1 MDHEN and CDR2 SYDVKM. V was shortened by 5 bases and J by 5 bases, with 15 bases between the two germline ends. The CDR3 is 14 residues long. For the CDR3, the DNA is TGTGCCAGCAGTCGGGGGGGGAAGGATACTGAAGCTTTCTTT. Encoded protein: CASSRGGKDTEAFF. The full variable domain, its missing parts supplied by reference TRBV28 and TRBJ1-1, is DVKVTQSSRYLVKRTGEKVFLECVQDMDHENMFWYRQDPGLGLRLIYFSYDVKMKEKGDIPEGYSVSREKKERFSLILESASTNQTSMYLCASSRGGKDTEAFFGQGTRLTVV.

This chain connects TRBV7-2 to TRBJ2-7, with D possibly matching TRBD1 (5 bases). The CDR3 is made up of 14 amino acids. Germline V CDR1 and CDR2: SGHTA, FQGNSA. With 4 bases removed from V and 5 bases from J, the gap between germline ends came to 15 bases. The CDR3 region has the DNA TGTGCCAGCAGCTCAACAGGATTCCTGGACGAGCAGTACTTC. Translated, it gives CASSSTGFLDEQYF.

The rearrangement links TRBV29-1 to TRBJ1-1, with D unclear. The V gene lost 6 bases and the J gene lost 1 base, with 9 bases spanning the gap. There are 12 residues in the CDR3. Germline V gives CDR1 SQVTM, CDR2 ANQGSEA. The CDR3 spells CSVGRKNTEAFF. CDR3 DNA: TGCAGCGTCGGTAGAAAGAACACTGAAGCTTTCTTT.

Only one count was recorded for this clone. CDR3 in amino acids: CAWSQGQGRGSGELFF. CDR3 nucleotide sequence: TGTGCCTGGAGTCAAGGACAGGGACGGGGTAGCGGGGAGCTGTTTTTT. This chain connects TRBV30 to TRBJ2-2, with 8 bases that match TRBD1. The CDR3 totals 16 residues. V gave up 2 bases and J gave up 7 bases; unmatched junction bases: 12. The germline V gene has CDR1 GTSNPN and CDR2 SVGIG (reference sequence).

This chain links TRBV5-1 with TRBJ2-7; no firm D call. The CDR3 is 14 amino acids. The germline CDR1 and CDR2 sequences are SGHRS and YFSETQ. Trimming took 0 bases from V and 3 from J, leaving 10 bases between them. CDR3 sequence reads: CASSLETADYEQYF. CDR3 nucleotide sequence: TGCGCCAGCAGCTTGGAAACTGCTGACTACGAGCAGTACTTC.

The chain joins TRBV4-2 to TRBJ1-5; tentatively, D is TRBD1 (5 bases). Per the germline V gene, CDR1 is LGHNA and CDR2 is YNFKEQ. The CDR3 sequence is 15 residues long. V dropped 4 bases and J dropped 9 bases, with 19 bases sitting between them. CDR3 DNA: TGTGCCAGCAGCCCAGGTTTACGGGGGAGTTCGCCCCAGCATTTT. Encoded protein: CASSPGLRGSSPQHF.

This chain links TRBV6-5 with TRBJ2-5; 7 nucleotides match TRBD1. Losses at the gene ends were 5 bases for V and 5 bases for J; bases not matched to a gene: 8. CDR3 length: 14 residues. Germline V gene sequence: CDR1 MNHEY, CDR2 SVGAGI. The CDR3 sequence is CASSLKQGWETQYF. CDR3 coding DNA: TGTGCCAGCAGTCTCAAACAGGGGTGGGAGACCCAGTACTTC.

The rearrangement uses TRBV7-9 and TRBJ2-7, with 10 bases fitting TRBD1. The V segment lost 4 bases and the J segment 1 base; nucleotides outside the gene matches: 10. The CDR3 is 17 residues long. Per the germline V gene, CDR1 is SEHNR and CDR2 is FQNEAQ (reference sequence). CDR3 protein: CASSSGGGTGASYEQYF. CDR3 sequence (DNA): TGTGCCAGCAGCTCGGGGGGCGGGACAGGGGCTTCCTACGAGCAGTACTTC.

This clone was observed a few times. The chain has TRBV7-2 and TRBJ2-2; tentative D call: TRBD2 (7 bases). V was trimmed by 3 bases and J by 4 bases, leaving 24 bases between them. Germline loops: CDR1 SGHTA, CDR2 FQGNSA. The CDR3 runs to 19 residues. This chain's CDR3 is CASSFPHGGRRRTTGELFF. CDR3 DNA sequence: TGTGCCAGCAGCTTCCCACACGGGGGGCGGAGAAGAACCACCGGGGAGCTGTTTTTT.

This chain uses TRBV5-1 with TRBJ2-1; TRBD2 agrees at 8 bases. The CDR3 contains 13 residues. Per the germline V gene, CDR1 is SGHRS and CDR2 is YFSETQ. Losses at the gene ends were 3 bases for V and 8 bases for J; bases not matched to a gene: 4. CDR3 DNA sequence: TGCGCCAGCAGCTCGCCGGGACTAGATGAGCAGTTCTTC. Protein product: CASSSPGLDEQFF.

The chain recombines TRBV7-8 with TRBJ1-2, with unresolved D. Trimming took 1 base from V and 2 from J, leaving 11 bases between them. Germline V gene sequence: CDR1 SGHVS, CDR2 FQNEAQ. The CDR3 extends over 15 amino acids. The CDR3 spells CASSLGGAYNYGYTF. Here the CDR3 DNA reads TGTGCCAGCAGCTTAGGCGGAGCGTACAACTATGGCTACACCTTC. The full variable domain, rest sourced from reference TRBV7-8 and TRBJ1-2, is GAGVSQSPRYKVAKRGQDVALRCDPISGHVSLFWYQQALGQGPEFLTYFQNEAQLDKSGLPSDRFFAERPEGSVSTLKIQRTQQEDSAVYLCASSLGGAYNYGYTFGSGTRLTVV.

The V call is TRBV6-6, the J call TRBJ2-5; 13 nucleotides match TRBD2. Losses at the gene ends were 4 bases for V and 11 bases for J; bases not matched to a gene: 10. Germline V gene data show CDR1 as MNHNY and CDR2 as SVGAGI (reference sequence). This CDR3 spans 15 amino acids. The CDR3 here is CASSWTGTSGKEQYF. Written as DNA, the CDR3 is TGTGCCAGCAGTTGGACCGGGACTAGCGGGAAAGAGCAGTACTTC.

Turning to this clone: This same CDR3 is encoded by further DNA sequences in the sample. The V call is TRBV2, the J call TRBJ1-5, with TRBD1 identical over 7 bases. The V and J ends lost 4 bases and 2 bases, in that order; junction bases with no gene match: 5. CDR1 and CDR2 from the germline V gene are SNHLY and FYNNEI. The CDR3 consists of 15 residues. This CDR3 reads CASSGDRAGNQPQHF. For the CDR3, the DNA is TGTGCCAGCAGTGGCGACAGGGCGGGCAATCAGCCCCAGCATTTT. Using reference TRBV2 and TRBJ1-5 for the parts outside the CDR3, the full variable domain is EPEVTQTPSHQVTQMGQEVILRCVPISNHLYFYWYRQILGQKVEFLVSFYNNEISEKSEIFDDQFSVERPDGSNFTLKIRSTKLEDSAMYFCASSGDRAGNQPQHFGDGTRLSIL.

This chain connects TRBV27 to TRBJ2-1, with a possible D match to TRBD1 (7 bases). CDR1 is MNHEY, CDR2 SMNVEV, per germline (reference sequence). Trimming removed 3 bases from V and 0 bases from J, with 9 bases in between. The CDR3 loop spans 15 amino acids. The CDR3 DNA sequence: TGTGCCAGCAGTTTGGAGGGGGCCTCCTACAATGAGCAGTTCTTC. Translation: CASSLEGASYNEQFF.

The chain uses TRBV2 and TRBJ1-4; possibly TRBD1 for D (5 bases). The CDR3 has 14 amino acids. CDR1 and CDR2 (germline): SNHLY, FYNNEI. Trimming took 6 bases from V and 8 from J, leaving 16 bases between them. The CDR3 nucleotides read TGTGCCAGCAGGTCAGGGACGGGAGAGGAAAAACTGTTTTTT. It translates to CASRSGTGEEKLFF.

The V gene is TRBV5-1, the J gene TRBJ2-1; no definite D call. CDR1 SGHRS and CDR2 YFSETQ come from the germline V gene. V was cut by 0 bases and J by 8 bases, with 9 bases left in between. The CDR3 spans 13 residues. CDR3 residues: CASSLEFTDEQFF. The CDR3 DNA is TGCGCCAGCAGCTTGGAATTTACGGATGAGCAGTTCTTC. The full variable domain, rest sourced from reference TRBV5-1 and TRBJ2-1, is KAGVTQTPRYLIKTRGQQVTLSCSPISGHRSVSWYQQTPGQGLQFLFEYFSETQRNKGNFPGRFSGRQFSNSRSEMNVSTLELGDSALYLCASSLEFTDEQFFGPGTRLTVL.